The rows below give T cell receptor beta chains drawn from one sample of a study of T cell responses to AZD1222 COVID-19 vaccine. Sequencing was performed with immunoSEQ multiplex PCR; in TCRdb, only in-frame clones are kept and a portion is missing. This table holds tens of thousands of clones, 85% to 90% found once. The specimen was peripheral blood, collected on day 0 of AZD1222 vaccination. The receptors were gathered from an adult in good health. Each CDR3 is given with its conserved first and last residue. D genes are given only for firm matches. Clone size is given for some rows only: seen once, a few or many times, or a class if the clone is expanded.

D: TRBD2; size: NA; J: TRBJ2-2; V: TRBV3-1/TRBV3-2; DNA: TGTGCCAGCAGCCAACGGGGACTAGCGGGGGCCGGGGAGCTGTTTTTT; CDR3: CASSQRGLAGAGELFF
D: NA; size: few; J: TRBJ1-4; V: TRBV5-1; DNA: TGCGCCAGCAGGGAAGGACGGAGTTTGAATGAAAAACTGTTTTTT; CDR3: CASREGRSLNEKLFF
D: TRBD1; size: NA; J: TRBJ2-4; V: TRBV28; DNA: TGTGCCAGCAGTTACCGGGACAGGGGGCGCGTCATTCAGTACTTC; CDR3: CASSYRDRGRVIQYF
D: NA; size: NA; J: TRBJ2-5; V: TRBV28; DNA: TGTGCCAGCAGTCCGACGGGCCTCGGAAGAGAGACCCAGTACTTC; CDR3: CASSPTGLGRETQYF
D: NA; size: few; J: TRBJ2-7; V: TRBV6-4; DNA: TGTGCCAGCAGTGACTCGAGACGGGAAAGCTCCTACGAGCAGTACTTC; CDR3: CASSDSRRESSYEQYF
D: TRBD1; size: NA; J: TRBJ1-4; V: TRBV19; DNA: TGTGCCAGTAGCACCCTGACAGGGGAGGGTGAAAAACTGTTTTTT; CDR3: CASSTLTGEGEKLFF
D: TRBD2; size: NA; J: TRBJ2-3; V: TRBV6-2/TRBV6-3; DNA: TGTGCCAGCAGTTTCGTAGCGGGACGACTTAGCACAGATACGCAGTATTTT; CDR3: CASSFVAGRLSTDTQYF
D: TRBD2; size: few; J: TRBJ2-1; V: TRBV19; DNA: TGTGCCAGTAGTATGGTTCCGACTAGCGGGTACAATGAGCAGTTCTTC; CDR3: CASSMVPTSGYNEQFF
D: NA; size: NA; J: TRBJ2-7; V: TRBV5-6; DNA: TGTGCCAGCAGCTTGGGCCAGAACTACGAGCAGTACTTC; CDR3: CASSLGQNYEQYF
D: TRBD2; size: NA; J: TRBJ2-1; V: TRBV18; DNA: TGTGCCAGCTCACCAGGGAGGGGTGATGAGCAGTTCTTC; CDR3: CASSPGRGDEQFF
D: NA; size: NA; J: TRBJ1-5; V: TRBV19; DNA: TGTGCCAGTAGTACCGCAAGGGCCCAGCATTTT; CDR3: CASSTARAQHF
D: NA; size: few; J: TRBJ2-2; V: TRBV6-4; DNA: TGTGCCAGCAGTGACTCGATAGGAGACACCGGGGAGCTGTTTTTT; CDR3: CASSDSIGDTGELFF
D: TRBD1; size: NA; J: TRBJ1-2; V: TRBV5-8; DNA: TGTGCCAGCAGCTTGAATCCGGGACAGGGGGCGAATGGCTACACCTTC; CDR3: CASSLNPGQGANGYTF
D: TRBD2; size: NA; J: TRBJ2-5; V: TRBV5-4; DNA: TGTGCCAGCAGCTTGGGTATTACTAGCGGGGGGAGCGAGTTGGAGACCCAGTACTTC; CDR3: CASSLGITSGGSELETQYF
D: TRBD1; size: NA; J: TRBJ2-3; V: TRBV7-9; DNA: TGTGCCAGCAGCTCACGGACAGGGGTTAGCACAGATACGCAGTATTTT; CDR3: CASSSRTGVSTDTQYF
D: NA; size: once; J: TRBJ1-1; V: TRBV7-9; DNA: TGTGCCAGCACCGATGGGGGGGCGAACACTGAAGCTTTCTTT; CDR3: CASTDGGANTEAFF
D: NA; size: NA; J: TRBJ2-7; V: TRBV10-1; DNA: TGCGCCAGCAGTGAGGGCTTGGGGGTCTACGAGCAGTACTTC; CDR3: CASSEGLGVYEQYF
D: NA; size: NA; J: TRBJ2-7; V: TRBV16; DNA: TGTGCCAGCAGCCAAAGATCCGGGACGGACTCCTACGAGCAGTACTTC; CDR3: CASSQRSGTDSYEQYF
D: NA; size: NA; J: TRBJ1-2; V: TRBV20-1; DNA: TGCAGTGCCTACAGTGATGGCTACACCTTC; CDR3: CSAYSDGYTF
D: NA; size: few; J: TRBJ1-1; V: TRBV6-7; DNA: TGTGCCAGCAGTTACTGGCCGGAGGGGGGCGCGAACACTGAAGCTTTCTTT; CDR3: CASSYWPEGGANTEAFF
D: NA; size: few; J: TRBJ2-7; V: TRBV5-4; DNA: TGTGCCAGCAGCCCCCGTTGGGCTCCCCCGGATGAGCAGTACTTC; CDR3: CASSPRWAPPDEQYF
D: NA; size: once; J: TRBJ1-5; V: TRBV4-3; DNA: TGCGCCAGCAGCCGGTACAGGGATCAGCCCCAGCATTTT; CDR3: CASSRYRDQPQHF
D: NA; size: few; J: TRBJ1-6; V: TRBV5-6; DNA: TGTGCCAGCACCTTCTCCTATAATTCACCCCTCCACTTT; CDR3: CASTFSYNSPLHF
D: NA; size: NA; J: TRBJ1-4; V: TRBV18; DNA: TGTGCCAGCTCATCGAGGGAAAAACTGTTTTTT; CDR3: CASSSREKLFF
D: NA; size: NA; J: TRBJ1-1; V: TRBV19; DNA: TGTGCCAGTGGGGTGGGCGGCCGAAAAGCTTTCTTT; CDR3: CASGVGGRKAFF
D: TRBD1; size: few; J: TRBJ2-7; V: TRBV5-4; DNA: TGTGCCAGCAGCTTGGGGCAGGGGGCGGTCTACGAGCAGTACTTC; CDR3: CASSLGQGAVYEQYF
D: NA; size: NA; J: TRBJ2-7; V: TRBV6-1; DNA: TGTGCCAGCAGTGAACGGGCAGGCGGGTTCTCCTACGAGCAGTACTTC; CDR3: CASSERAGGFSYEQYF
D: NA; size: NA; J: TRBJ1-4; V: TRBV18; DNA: TGTGCCAGCTCACCACCGGGCAACGAAAAACTGTTTTTT; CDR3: CASSPPGNEKLFF
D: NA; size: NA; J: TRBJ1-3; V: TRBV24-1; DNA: TGTGCCACCAGTGACAGTTCCATCTCTGGAAACACCATATATTTT; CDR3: CATSDSSISGNTIYF
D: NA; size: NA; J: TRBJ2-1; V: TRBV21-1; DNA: TGTGCCAGCAGCATCCAACACGGTCCGGGCTATGAGCAGTTCTTC; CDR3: CASSIQHGPGYEQFF
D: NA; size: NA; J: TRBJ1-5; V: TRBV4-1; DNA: TGCGCCAGCAGCCAACGGGTAGGGGATCAGCCCCAGCATTTT; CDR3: CASSQRVGDQPQHF
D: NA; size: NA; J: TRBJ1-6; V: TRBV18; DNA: TGTGCCAGCTCACCTACGGACGCCCTGGGATCACCCCTCCACTTT; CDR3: CASSPTDALGSPLHF
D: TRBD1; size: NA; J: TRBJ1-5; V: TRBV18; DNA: TGTGCCAGCTCAGGAAGGGACAGGGAGCAGCATTTT; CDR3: CASSGRDREQHF
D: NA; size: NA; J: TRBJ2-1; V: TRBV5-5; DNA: TGTGCCAGCAGCTTGTCCGCGCGGGGATGGTTCATGGGGATCTTC; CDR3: CASSLSARGWFMGIF
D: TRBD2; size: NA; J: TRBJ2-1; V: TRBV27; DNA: TGTGCCAGCGCCGGGGGGAGGGGTGAGCAGTTCTTC; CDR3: CASAGGRGEQFF
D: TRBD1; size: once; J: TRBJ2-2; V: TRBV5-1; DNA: TGCGCCACCACGGGACAGCCGATGAACACCGGGGAGCTGTTTTTT; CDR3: CATTGQPMNTGELFF
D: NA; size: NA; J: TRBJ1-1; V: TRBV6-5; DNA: TGTGCCAGCAGTAAGGGGGGGGGCTACCGCCCCGAAGCTTTCTTT; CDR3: CASSKGGGYRPEAFF
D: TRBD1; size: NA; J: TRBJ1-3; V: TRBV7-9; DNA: TGTGCCAGCAGCTTGGGGACAGGCAGCTCTGGAAACACCATATATTTT; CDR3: CASSLGTGSSGNTIYF
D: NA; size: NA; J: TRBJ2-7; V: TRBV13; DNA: TGTGCCAGCAGCTTAGGTACAGTCCCAAGCTCCTACGAGCAGTACTTC; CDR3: CASSLGTVPSSYEQYF
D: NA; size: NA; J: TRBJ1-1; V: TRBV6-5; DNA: TGTGCCAGCAACCAGGGAGGGACCACTGAAGCTTTCTTT; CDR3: CASNQGGTTEAFF
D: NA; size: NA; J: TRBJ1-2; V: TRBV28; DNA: TGTGCCAGCAGTTTAGCCCAAGATAACTATGGCTACACCTTC; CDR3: CASSLAQDNYGYTF
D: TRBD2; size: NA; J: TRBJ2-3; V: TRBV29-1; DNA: TGCAGCGTTGGATCGGGACTAGCGCTGGGTGATACGCAGTATTTT; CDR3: CSVGSGLALGDTQYF
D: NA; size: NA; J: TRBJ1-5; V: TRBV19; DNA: TGTGCCAGTAGTGACGGACCCAATCAGCCCCAGCATTTT; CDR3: CASSDGPNQPQHF
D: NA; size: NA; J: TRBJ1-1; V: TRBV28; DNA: TGTGCCAGCAGTTCCTCGCCCGTTGGGGGTTCAGCTTTCTTT; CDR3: CASSSSPVGGSAFF
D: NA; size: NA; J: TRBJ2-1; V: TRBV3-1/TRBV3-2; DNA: TGTGCCAGCAGCCAAGGGATAGATGAGCAGTTCTTC; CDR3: CASSQGIDEQFF
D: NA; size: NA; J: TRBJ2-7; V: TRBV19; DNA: TGTGCCAGTAGTATCTCAGGGGCAGTGGTCTACGAGCAGTACTTC; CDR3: CASSISGAVVYEQYF
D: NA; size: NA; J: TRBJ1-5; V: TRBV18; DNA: TGTGCCAGCTCGACCGCGGGGATTGGTCAGCCCCAGCATTTT; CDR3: CASSTAGIGQPQHF
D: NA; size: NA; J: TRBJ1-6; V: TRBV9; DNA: TGTGCCAGCTCGGAGAGCTCCTATAATTCACCCCTCCACTTT; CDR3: CASSESSYNSPLHF
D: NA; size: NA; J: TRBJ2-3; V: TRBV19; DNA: TGTGCCAGTAGTTCGGACATTACTAGCACAGATACGCAGTATTTT; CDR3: CASSSDITSTDTQYF
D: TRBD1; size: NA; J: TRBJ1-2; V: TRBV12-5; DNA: TGTGCTAGTGGTTTGGTAATTGGCAGGGGGAACTATGGCTACACCTTC; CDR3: CASGLVIGRGNYGYTF
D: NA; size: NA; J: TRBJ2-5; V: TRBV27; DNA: TGTGCCAGCAGTTTTATGCCAGGATTGGAGACCCAGTACTTC; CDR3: CASSFMPGLETQYF
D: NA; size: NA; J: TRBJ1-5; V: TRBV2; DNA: TGTGCCAGCACCCAGGGACGGCGAAATCAGCCCCAGCATTTT; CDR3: CASTQGRRNQPQHF
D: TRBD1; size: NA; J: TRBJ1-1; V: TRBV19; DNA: TGTGCCAGTAGAGGGGGCGTCCTGAACACTGAAGCTTTCTTT; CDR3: CASRGGVLNTEAFF
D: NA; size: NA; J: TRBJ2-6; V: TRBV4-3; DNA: TGCGCCAGCAGCCAAGATTGGGGGGCTGGGGCCAACGTCCTGACTTTC; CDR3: CASSQDWGAGANVLTF
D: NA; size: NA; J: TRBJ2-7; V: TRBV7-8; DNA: TGTGCCAGCAGCTTATCGAAGGGCTACGAGCAGTACTTC; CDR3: CASSLSKGYEQYF
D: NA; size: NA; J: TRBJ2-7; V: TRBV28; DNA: TGTGCCAGCAGTTTTTACCATGGGAGCTCCTACGAGCAGTACTTC; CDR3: CASSFYHGSSYEQYF
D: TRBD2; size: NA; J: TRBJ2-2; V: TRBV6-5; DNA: TGTGCCAGCAGAGGGACTAGCGGGCACGGGGAGCTGTTTTTT; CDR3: CASRGTSGHGELFF
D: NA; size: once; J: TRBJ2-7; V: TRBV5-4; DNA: TGTGCCAGCAGCCCCGGAGGACCCCTAGCCTCCTACGAGCAGTACTTC; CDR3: CASSPGGPLASYEQYF
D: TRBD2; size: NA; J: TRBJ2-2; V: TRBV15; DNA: TGTGCCACCAGCAGGGTTACTAGCGGGAGGACCCACACCGGGGAGCTGTTTTTT; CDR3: CATSRVTSGRTHTGELFF